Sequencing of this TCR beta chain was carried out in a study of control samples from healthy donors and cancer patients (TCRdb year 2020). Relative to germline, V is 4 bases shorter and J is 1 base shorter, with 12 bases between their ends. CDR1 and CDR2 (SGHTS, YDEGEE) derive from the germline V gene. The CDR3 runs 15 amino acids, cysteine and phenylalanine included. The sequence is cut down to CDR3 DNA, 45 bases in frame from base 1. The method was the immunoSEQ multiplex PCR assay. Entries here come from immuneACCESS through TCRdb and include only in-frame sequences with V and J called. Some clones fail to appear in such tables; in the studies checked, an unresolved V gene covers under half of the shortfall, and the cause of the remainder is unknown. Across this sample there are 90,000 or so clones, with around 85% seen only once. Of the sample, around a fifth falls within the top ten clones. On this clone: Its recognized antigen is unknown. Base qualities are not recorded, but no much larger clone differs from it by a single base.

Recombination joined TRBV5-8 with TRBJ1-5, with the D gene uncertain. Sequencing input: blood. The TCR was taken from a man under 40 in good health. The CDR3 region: CASSRNAGSNQPQHF. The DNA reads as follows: TGTGCCAGCAGCCGAAATGCGGGGAGCAATCAGCCCCAGCATTTT.